The table lists the clone carrying this TCR beta chain with a count of one. The target antigen is unknown. This CDR3 region has 14 residues. Trimming removed 7 bases at V and 2 bases at J, with 11 bases between. Looked up from germline, CDR1 is WSHSY and CDR2 is SAAADI. This sample stems from a study of OX40 agonist ivuxolimab in advanced cancers. Points from the study as a whole: The study observed clonal expansion of CD4+ and CD8+ blood T cells by week 6 at 0.1 to 3.0 mg/kg.

Profiled with immunoSEQ multiplex PCR; TCRdb holds only in-frame clones, not every one. Of 60,000 to 75,000 clones in the sample, around nine tenths were seen once. The origin of this receptor is an adult with an advanced solid tumor such as melanoma, head and neck, liver or kidney cancer. The V gene is TRBV10-2, the J gene TRBJ2-2; maybe TRBD2 (6 bases). Sample: CD4+ or CD8+ T cells sorted from blood, taken in a trial of the OX40 agonist ivuxolimab. The CDR3 DNA sequence: TGCGCCAGCACAGTCGGGAGAAACACCGGGGAGCTGTTTTTT. Protein: CASTVGRNTGELFF.